One and the same sample provided the 25 T cell receptor beta chains below, sequenced in a study of T cell clusters in autoimmune cytopenias. TRB amplification used roughly 250 ng of peripheral blood genomic DNA. Multiplex touch-down PCR amplified TRB using TRB-A and TRB-B pools in one tube. TCRdb re-called the multiplex PCR reads and gives one entry per CDR3 protein, without DNA. The listing contains about 3,500 distinct CDR3 sequences. Sequencing was carried out using peripheral blood. The receptors here all came from a human donor with an autoimmune cytopenia or autoimmune hepatitis (not recorded which).

Considering frequency, this clonotype is medium-sized. The chain has TRBV12-3 or TRBV12-4 and TRBJ1-4. The CDR3 has 13 amino acids. CDR3 sequence: CASSFSYNEKLFF.

This clonotype is labeled medium-sized based on frequency. The rearrangement joins TRBV10-3 to TRBJ2-3. The CDR3 spans 14 residues. CDR1 is ENHRY and CDR2 is SYGVKD in the germline V gene. This CDR3 reads CAILASGMGDTQYF.

Measured by frequency, this clonotype is medium-sized. The chain carries TRBV7-9 and TRBJ1-1. The germline CDR1 and CDR2 sequences are SEHNR and FQNEAQ (reference sequence). The CDR3 extends over 16 amino acids. CDR3 sequence reads: CATGGGAAGLGTEAFF. Variable domain in full (rest from reference TRBV7-9 and TRBJ1-1): DTGVSQNPRHKITKRGQNVTFRCDPISEHNRLYWYRQTLGQGPEFLTYFQNEAQLEKSRLLSDRFSAERPKGSFSTLEIQRTEQGDSAMYLCATGGGAAGLGTEAFFGQGTRLTVV.

This clonotype registers medium-sized (0.01 to 0.1%) by frequency. The gene calls are TRBV7-6 and TRBJ1-2. The germline V gene encodes CDR1 SGHVS and CDR2 FNYEAQ. The CDR3 contains 18 residues. This chain's CDR3 is CASSLAGPASSNYYGYTF.

Judged by frequency, this clonotype is medium-sized (0.01 to 0.1%). This chain links TRBV12-3 or TRBV12-4 with TRBJ1-5; TCRdb indicates TRBD1, and absent DNA this call remains unverified. The CDR3 loop spans 14 amino acids. The chain's CDR3 is CASSLAGGNQPQHF.

This clonotype ranks as medium-sized in terms of frequency. V usage is TRBV5-4 and J usage is TRBJ2-3; TCRdb's D call, TRBD1, is unchecked because there is no DNA. CDR1 is SGHNT and CDR2 is YYREEE in the germline V gene (reference sequence). The CDR3 is 13 residues long. Here the CDR3 reads CASSLDNRDTQYF.

Measured by frequency, this clonotype is medium-sized. The chain employs TRBV20-1 and TRBJ1-3. Germline CDR1 is DFQATT and CDR2 is SNEGSKA (reference sequence). The CDR3 is 17 residues long. CDR3 region: CSASATMGMNSGNTIYF.

This rearrangement joins TRBV28 to TRBJ2-1; as DNA is missing, the TRBD1 call by TCRdb cannot be tested. Germline CDR1 is MDHEN and CDR2 is SYDVKM. The CDR3 is 15 amino acids. CDR3 protein: CAGRSLRRGMNEQFF.

This clonotype is called medium-sized based on its frequency. CDR3 sequence: CASSLLETQYF. The chain joins TRBV5-1 to TRBJ2-5. The CDR3 length is 11 residues. The germline V gene encodes CDR1 SGHRS and CDR2 YFSETQ.

The gene calls are TRBV28 and TRBJ2-3; with no DNA, the TCRdb D assignment of TRBD2 cannot be verified. The CDR3 consists of 15 residues. Germline V gene data show CDR1 as MDHEN and CDR2 as SYDVKM. The CDR3 reads CASSLSGLVGDTQYF.

This sequence joins TRBV20-1 and TRBJ2-7; TCRdb indicates TRBD2, and absent DNA this call remains unverified. Germline CDR1 and CDR2: DFQATT and SNEGSKA (reference sequence). The CDR3 covers 14 residues. CDR3 sequence reads: CSARRGRATYEQYF.

This clonotype registers large by frequency. V gene TRBV29-1 combines with J gene TRBJ2-2; TCRdb reports TRBD2, a call that lacks DNA to check it against. The CDR3 contains 14 residues. Germline V gene data show CDR1 as SQVTM and CDR2 as ANQGSEA. The CDR3 sequence is CSVVGLAGSGELFF.

This clonotype registers medium-sized by frequency. The chain links TRBV6-1 to TRBJ2-2. This CDR3 region has 12 residues. Germline CDR1 is MNHNS and CDR2 is SASEGT. This CDR3 is CASSVNTGELFF.

The rearrangement uses TRBV7-2 and TRBJ1-5; TCRdb designates TRBD1, a call that cannot be tested without DNA. Germline CDR1 and CDR2: SGHTA and FQGNSA. The CDR3 sequence is 15 residues long. The CDR3 region is CASSFQTGGGQPQHF.

The V and J genes are TRBV29-1 and TRBJ2-5; the D gene TCRdb calls, TRBD2, cannot be checked with no DNA. This CDR3 region has 13 residues. Per the germline V gene, CDR1 is SQVTM and CDR2 is ANQGSEA. The CDR3 reads CSVRTSGQETQYF.

This clonotype is deemed medium-sized by its frequency. The V gene is TRBV10-1, the J gene TRBJ2-1; TCRdb's assignment of TRBD2 cannot be checked, as there is no DNA. The germline gives CDR1 WNHNN, CDR2 SYGVQD (reference sequence). This CDR3 has 12 amino acids. The CDR3 loop is CASRSRGHEQFF.

Measured by frequency, this clonotype is medium-sized (0.01 to 0.1%). This chain links TRBV6-5 with TRBJ1-4. CDR3 length: 16 residues. Germline loops: CDR1 MNHEY, CDR2 SVGAGI. CDR3 region: CASSSLWGTSGEKLFF.

This clonotype ranks as medium-sized in terms of frequency. The rearrangement links TRBV28 to TRBJ2-2; TCRdb calls TRBD2, which cannot be checked without DNA. CDR1 is MDHEN and CDR2 is SYDVKM in the germline V gene. This CDR3 is 16 amino acids long. The CDR3 spells CAGGTSGSVGPGELFF. Together with reference TRBV28 and TRBJ2-2, the CDR3 gives the full variable domain: DVKVTQSSRYLVKRTGEKVFLECVQDMDHENMFWYRQDPGLGLRLIYFSYDVKMKEKGDIPEGYSVSREKKERFSLILESASTNQTSMYLCAGGTSGSVGPGELFFGEGSRLTVL.

Frequency places this clonotype as medium-sized. The CDR3 region is CASSISPDGTDRSPLHF. V and J are TRBV19 and TRBJ1-6; TCRdb outputs TRBD1, but without DNA this stays unchecked. Germline assignment: CDR1 LNHDA and CDR2 SQIVND (reference sequence). The CDR3 has 17 amino acids.

This clonotype is called medium-sized based on its frequency. The CDR3: CAWSVPASEQFF. This chain uses TRBV30 with TRBJ2-1. The germline gives CDR1 GTSNPN, CDR2 SVGIG (reference sequence). The CDR3 is made up of 12 amino acids.

According to its frequency, this clonotype is medium-sized. The chain is built from TRBV10-1 and TRBJ1-5; TCRdb's assignment of TRBD1 cannot be checked, as there is no DNA. CDR1 and CDR2 from the germline V gene are WNHNN and SYGVQD (reference sequence). CDR3 length equals 13 residues. This CDR3 reads CASSETGGQPQHF.

Considering frequency, this clonotype is medium-sized. This sequence joins TRBV29-1 and TRBJ2-7. Looked up from germline, CDR1 is SQVTM and CDR2 is ANQGSEA. The CDR3 is 12 amino acids. The CDR3 region is CSVVQNTYEQYF.

This clonotype is deemed medium-sized by its frequency. The chain uses TRBV6-5 and TRBJ1-6; TCRdb's D call, TRBD1, is unchecked because there is no DNA. Germline V gene sequence: CDR1 MNHEY, CDR2 SVGAGI. This CDR3 is built from 13 residues. The CDR3 loop reads CASSFTGSPPLHF.

This clonotype shows up as medium-sized by frequency. The J gene is TRBJ1-5, the V gene TRBV18; the TCRdb call, TRBD1, lacks DNA for checking. Per the germline V gene, CDR1 is KGHSH and CDR2 is LQKENI. This CDR3 spans 15 amino acids. The CDR3 loop reads CASSPPGGPNQPQHF.

This chain connects TRBV20-1 to TRBJ1-2. Germline loops: CDR1 DFQATT, CDR2 SNEGSKA (reference sequence). The CDR3 covers 13 residues. CDR3 region: CSARGSPNYGYTF.